This record concerns one T cell receptor (beta chain) sequence. The conserved phenylalanine or tryptophan is not found at the CDR3 terminus, so this likely reflects a read error. The data derive from a study of blood T cells in healthy people across ages. In terms of origin and age, donors were healthy Caucasian individuals from Russia aged about 6 to 90. Together with a sample-barcoded 5' primer, a J-beta primer mix was included in a second PCR lasting about 7 to 11 cycles. TCRdb reanalysed the 5' RACE reads using MiXCR and keeps one entry per CDR3 protein. The sample has approximately 800,000 distinct CDR3 sequences; approximately 25% are singletons. These same data were also listed under a study on T cells of mothers and their children. That source adds: The sample comes from eight to ten healthy Caucasian donors: mothers and children.

Sequenced: blood. The sequence came from a boy aged 10-17 years in good health.

The DNA of the CDR3 is TGTGCCAGCAGCTCGACAGGGATCCAAGAGACCCAGTACCTC. It encodes CASSSTGIQETQYL. The chain carries TRBV7-2 and TRBJ2-5, with 7 bases fitting TRBD1. Per the germline V gene, CDR1 is SGHTA and CDR2 is FQGNSA. The trim removed 4 bases at V and 1 base at J, leaving 3 bases unmatched. The CDR3 is 14 residues long.